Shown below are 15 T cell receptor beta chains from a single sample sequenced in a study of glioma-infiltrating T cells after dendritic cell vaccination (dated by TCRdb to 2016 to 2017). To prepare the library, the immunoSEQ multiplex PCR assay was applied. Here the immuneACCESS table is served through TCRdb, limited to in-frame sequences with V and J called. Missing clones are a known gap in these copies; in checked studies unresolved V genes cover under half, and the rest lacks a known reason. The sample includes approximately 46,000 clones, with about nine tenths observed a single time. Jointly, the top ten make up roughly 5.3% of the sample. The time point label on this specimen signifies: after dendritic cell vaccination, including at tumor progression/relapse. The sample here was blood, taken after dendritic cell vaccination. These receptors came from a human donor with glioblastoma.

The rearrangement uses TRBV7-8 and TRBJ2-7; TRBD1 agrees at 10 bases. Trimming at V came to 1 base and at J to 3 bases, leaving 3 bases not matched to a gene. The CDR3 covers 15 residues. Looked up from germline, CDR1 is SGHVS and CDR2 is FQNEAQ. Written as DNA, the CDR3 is TGTGCCAGCAGCTTAGTTGGGACAGGGGTCTACGAGCAGTACTTC. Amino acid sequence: CASSLVGTGVYEQYF. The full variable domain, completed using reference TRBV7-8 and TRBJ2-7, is GAGVSQSPRYKVAKRGQDVALRCDPISGHVSLFWYQQALGQGPEFLTYFQNEAQLDKSGLPSDRFFAERPEGSVSTLKIQRTQQEDSAVYLCASSLVGTGVYEQYFGPGTRLTVT.

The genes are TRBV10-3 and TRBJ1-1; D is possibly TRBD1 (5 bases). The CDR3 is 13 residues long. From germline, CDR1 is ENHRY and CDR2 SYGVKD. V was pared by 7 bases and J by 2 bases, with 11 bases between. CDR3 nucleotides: TGTGCCATCATGGAGGGGACTAACACTGAAGCTTTCTTT. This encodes CAIMEGTNTEAFF.

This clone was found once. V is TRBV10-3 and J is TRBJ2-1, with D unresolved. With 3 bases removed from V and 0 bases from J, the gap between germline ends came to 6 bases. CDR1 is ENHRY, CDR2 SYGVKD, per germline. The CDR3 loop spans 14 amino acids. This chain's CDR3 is CAISDSSSYNEQFF. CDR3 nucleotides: TGTGCCATCAGTGATAGCAGCTCCTACAATGAGCAGTTCTTC.

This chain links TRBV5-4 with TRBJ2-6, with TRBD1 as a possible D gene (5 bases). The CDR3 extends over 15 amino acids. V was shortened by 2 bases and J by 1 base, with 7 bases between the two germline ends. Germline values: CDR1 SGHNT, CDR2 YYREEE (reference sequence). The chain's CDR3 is CASSFRDSGANVLTF. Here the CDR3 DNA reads TGTGCCAGCAGCTTCAGGGATTCTGGGGCCAACGTCCTGACTTTC.

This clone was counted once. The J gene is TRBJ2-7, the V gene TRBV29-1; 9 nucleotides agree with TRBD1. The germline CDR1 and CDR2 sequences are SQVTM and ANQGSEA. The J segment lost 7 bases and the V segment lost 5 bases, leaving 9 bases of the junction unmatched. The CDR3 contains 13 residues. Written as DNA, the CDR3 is TGCAGCGTTAGGGACAGGGTACTGGGTGAGCAGTACTTC. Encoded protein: CSVRDRVLGEQYF.

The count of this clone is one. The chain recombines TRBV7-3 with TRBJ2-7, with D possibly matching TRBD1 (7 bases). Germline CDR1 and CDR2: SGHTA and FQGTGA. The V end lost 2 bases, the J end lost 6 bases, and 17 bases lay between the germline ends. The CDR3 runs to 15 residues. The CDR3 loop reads CASSLGPGQRAEQYF. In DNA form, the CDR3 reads TGTGCCAGCAGCTTAGGGCCGGGACAGCGGGCCGAGCAGTACTTC.

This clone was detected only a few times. DNA for the CDR3: TGTGCCAGCTCACCACAGCCCCCATCCAACACTGAAGCTTTCTTT. Protein product: CASSPQPPSNTEAFF. The gene calls are TRBV18 and TRBJ1-1; no firm D call. Germline CDR1 is KGHSH and CDR2 is LQKENI. Trimming pared 1 base from V and 2 bases from J, leaving 11 bases between. The CDR3 has 15 amino acids.

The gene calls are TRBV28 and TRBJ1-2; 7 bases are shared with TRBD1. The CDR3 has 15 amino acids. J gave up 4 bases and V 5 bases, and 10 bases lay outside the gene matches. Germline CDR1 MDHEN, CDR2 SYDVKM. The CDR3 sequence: CASSPGQTSIYGYTF. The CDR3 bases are TGTGCCAGCAGTCCGGGACAGACCTCTATCTATGGCTACACCTTC.

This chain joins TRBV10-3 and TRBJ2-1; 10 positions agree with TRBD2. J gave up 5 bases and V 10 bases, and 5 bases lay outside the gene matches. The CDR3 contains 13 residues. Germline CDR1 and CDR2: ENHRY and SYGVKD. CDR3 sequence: CATGLADDNEQFF. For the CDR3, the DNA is TGTGCCACAGGACTAGCGGATGACAATGAGCAGTTCTTC.

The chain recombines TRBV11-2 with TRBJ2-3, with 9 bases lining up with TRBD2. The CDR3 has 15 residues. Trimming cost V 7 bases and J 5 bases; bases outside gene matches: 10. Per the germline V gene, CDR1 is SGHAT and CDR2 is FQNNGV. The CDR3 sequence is CASTSGLAGIDTQYF. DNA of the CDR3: TGTGCCAGCACCTCAGGGCTAGCGGGAATAGATACGCAGTATTTT.

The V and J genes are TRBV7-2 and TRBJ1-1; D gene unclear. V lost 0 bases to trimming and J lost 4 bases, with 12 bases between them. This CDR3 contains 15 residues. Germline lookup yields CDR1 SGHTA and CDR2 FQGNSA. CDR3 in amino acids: CASSLARLPGTEAFF. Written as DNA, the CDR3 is TGTGCCAGCAGCTTAGCGAGGCTTCCGGGCACTGAAGCTTTCTTT.

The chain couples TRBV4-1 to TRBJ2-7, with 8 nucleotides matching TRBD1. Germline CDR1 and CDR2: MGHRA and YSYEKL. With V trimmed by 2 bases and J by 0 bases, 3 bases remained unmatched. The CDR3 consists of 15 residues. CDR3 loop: CASSQRTGSSYEQYF. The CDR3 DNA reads TGCGCCAGCAGCCAACGGACAGGGAGCTCCTACGAGCAGTACTTC.

CDR3 residues: CASRGDFNQPQHF. CDR3 DNA: TGTGCCAGCAGAGGGGACTTCAATCAGCCCCAGCATTTT. The V gene is TRBV27, the J gene TRBJ1-5; possibly TRBD1 for D (5 bases). The CDR3 spans 13 residues. Germline CDR1 and CDR2: MNHEY and SMNVEV (reference sequence). The ends were cut back, 6 bases at V and 3 bases at J, with 9 bases in the middle.

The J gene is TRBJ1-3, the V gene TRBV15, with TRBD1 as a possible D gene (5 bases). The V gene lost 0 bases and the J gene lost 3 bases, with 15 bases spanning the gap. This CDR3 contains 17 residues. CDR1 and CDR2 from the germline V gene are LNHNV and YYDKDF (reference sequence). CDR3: CATSRDGGRVFGNTIYF. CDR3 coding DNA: TGTGCCACCAGCAGAGATGGTGGCAGGGTGTTTGGAAACACCATATATTTT.

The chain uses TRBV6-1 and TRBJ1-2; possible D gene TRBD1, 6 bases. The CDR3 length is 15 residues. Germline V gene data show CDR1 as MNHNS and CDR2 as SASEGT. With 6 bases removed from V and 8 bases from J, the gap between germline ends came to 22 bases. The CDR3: CASSTAQGSPGGYTF. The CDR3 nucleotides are TGTGCCAGCAGCACCGCCCAGGGGAGCCCGGGAGGCTACACCTTC.